The clone carrying this T cell receptor (beta chain) showed up many times. Antigen specificity is unknown. TCRdb itself ran the reads through MiXCR, one entry per CDR3 protein. Among 700,000 to 850,000 distinct CDR3 sequences, 32% were seen once, and the ten largest hold 9.5% to 15%. This record comes from a study of T cell repertoires in cytomegalovirus infection. This sample comprised cultured CD8+ T cells from PBMCs, obtained from culture after CMV antigen stimulation. This receptor was taken from a human donor in good health (CMV status not recorded). Some clones in this sample may be carry-over from other donors' samples.

CDR3 DNA sequence: TGTGCCAGCAGCCATCCGGGACAGGTATCCACCTACGAGCAGTACTTC. Translating gives CASSHPGQVSTYEQYF. This rearrangement joins TRBV3-1 to TRBJ2-7, with 8 nucleotides matching TRBD1. CDR3 length: 16 amino acids. V was clipped by 3 bases and J by 2 bases; unmatched bases: 9. Germline lookup yields CDR1 LGHDT and CDR2 YNNKEL (reference sequence).